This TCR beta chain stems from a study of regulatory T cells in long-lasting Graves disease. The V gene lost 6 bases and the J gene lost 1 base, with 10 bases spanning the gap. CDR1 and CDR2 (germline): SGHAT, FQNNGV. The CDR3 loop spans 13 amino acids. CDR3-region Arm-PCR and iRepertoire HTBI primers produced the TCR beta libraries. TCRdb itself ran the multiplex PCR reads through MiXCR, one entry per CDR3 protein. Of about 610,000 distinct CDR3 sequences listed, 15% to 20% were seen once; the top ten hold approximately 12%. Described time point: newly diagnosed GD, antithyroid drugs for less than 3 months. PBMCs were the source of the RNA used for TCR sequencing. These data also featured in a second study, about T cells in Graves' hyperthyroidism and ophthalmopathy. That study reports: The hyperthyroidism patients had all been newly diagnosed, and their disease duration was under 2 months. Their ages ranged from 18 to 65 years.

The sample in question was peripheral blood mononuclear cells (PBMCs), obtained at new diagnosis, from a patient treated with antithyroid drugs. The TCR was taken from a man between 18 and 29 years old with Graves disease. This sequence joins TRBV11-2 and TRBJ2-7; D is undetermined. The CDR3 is CASRKIVSYEQYF. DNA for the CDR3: TGTGCCAGCAGAAAGATCGTTTCCTACGAGCAGTACTTC. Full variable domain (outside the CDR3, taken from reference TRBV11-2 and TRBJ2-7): EAGVAQSPRYKIIEKRQSVAFWCNPISGHATLYWYQQILGQGPKLLIQFQNNGVVDDSQLPKDRFSAERLKGVDSTLKIQPAKLEDSAVYLCASRKIVSYEQYFGPGTRLTVT.